Shown below are 18 T cell receptor beta chains from a single sample sequenced in a study of CD8+ T cells in alopecia areata. Investigators isolated RNA and reverse transcribed it into cDNA to act as the sequencing template. TCRdb's copy holds only in-frame clones and misses some; the assay was immunoSEQ multiplex PCR. The sample shows approximately 200,000 clones, around 60% of them seen only once. Sample treatment: oral pan-JAK inhibitor, 5-10 mg twice daily. The source was CD4+ T cells sorted from blood, collected at week 4, from a patient treated with tofacitinib. Receptors were obtained from a human donor with alopecia areata.

The chain carries TRBV5-4 and TRBJ2-6, with 7 bases identical to TRBD2. The ends lost 6 bases at V and 4 bases at J; junction bases unmatched: 10. Germline V lookup: CDR1 SGHNT, CDR2 YYREEE (reference sequence). The CDR3 covers 16 residues. The CDR3 nucleotides are TGTGCCAGCACCCCTCCGGGGGGTACCGGGGCCAACGTCCTGACTTTC. This codes for CASTPPGGTGANVLTF.

Details on this clone: The junction differs from germline at one of its ends, possibly a read error. This chain connects TRBV7-7 to TRBJ2-3, with D perhaps matching TRBD1 or TRBD2 (5 bases each). CDR3 size: 13 residues. Germline assignment: CDR1 SSHAT and CDR2 FNYEAQ (reference sequence). The CDR3 reads CASSLARQYTQYF. DNA of the CDR3: TGTGCTAGCAGCTTAGCGAGACAGTATACGCAGTATTTT.

J is TRBJ1-6 and V is TRBV4-3; D not resolved. CDR1 is LGHNA and CDR2 is YSLEER in the germline V gene. Trimming left V 0 bases short and J 8 bases short, with 11 bases between. The CDR3 consists of 15 residues. CDR3 DNA sequence: TGCGCCAGCAGCCAAGACCCCGGGGTTGATTCACCCCTCCACTTT. Its translation: CASSQDPGVDSPLHF.

This clone appeared once. The chain links TRBV29-1 to TRBJ2-7, with 9 positions matching TRBD1. The CDR3 runs 13 residues. The trim removed 7 bases at V and 3 bases at J, leaving 7 bases unmatched. Germline V gene sequence: CDR1 SQVTM, CDR2 ANQGSEA. Written as DNA, the CDR3 is TGCAGCGCAACCCGGGGACAGGGCTACGAGCAGTACTTC. It yields the protein CSATRGQGYEQYF.

The V and J genes are TRBV30 and TRBJ1-2, with D hard to call. V shed 2 bases and J shed 0 bases, with 16 bases lying between them. The V gene's germline CDR1 is GTSNPN and CDR2 SVGIG (reference sequence). There are 16 residues in the CDR3. The CDR3 region has the DNA TGTGCCTGGAGTAATCCCAGGATACCCACTAACTATGGCTACACCTTC. Translated: CAWSNPRIPTNYGYTF.

In nucleotides, the CDR3 is TGCAGCGTTGCCCTAGGCCAAGAGACCCAGTACTTC. It yields the protein CSVALGQETQYF. The chain combines TRBV29-1 with TRBJ2-5; D gene unclear. The length of the CDR3 is 12 residues. V lost 4 bases and J lost 1, with 7 bases in between. Germline values: CDR1 SQVTM, CDR2 ANQGSEA.

DNA for the CDR3: TGTGCCAGCAGCGTAGAGGCAGGGGCCGGTCAGCCCCAGCATTTT. This encodes CASSVEAGAGQPQHF. The chain links TRBV9 to TRBJ1-5; TRBD1 might be the D (6 bases). Trimming removed 0 bases from V and 6 bases from J, with 13 bases in between. This CDR3 comprises 15 residues. Per the germline V gene, CDR1 is SGDLS and CDR2 is YYNGEE.

The J gene is TRBJ2-6, the V gene TRBV4-1; 8 nucleotides match TRBD1. J was trimmed by 0 bases and V by 3 bases; bases with no gene match: 4. This CDR3 is 17 amino acids long. Germline V gene sequence: CDR1 MGHRA, CDR2 YSYEKL. Here the CDR3 reads CASSQRTGLSGANVLTF. CDR3 DNA sequence: TGCGCCAGCAGCCAGAGGACAGGGCTCTCTGGGGCCAACGTCCTGACTTTC.

This chain connects TRBV30 to TRBJ1-1; D is ambiguous. CDR3 length: 15 residues. CDR1 and CDR2 (germline): GTSNPN, SVGIG (reference sequence). V was cut by 3 bases and J by 0 bases, with 14 bases left in between. This CDR3 is CAWRRRTAMNTEAFF. The CDR3 DNA reads as TGTGCCTGGAGACGACGGACCGCCATGAACACTGAAGCTTTCTTT.

The chain is built from TRBV4-2 and TRBJ2-1, with TRBD1 identical over 9 bases. Germline trimming cut 4 bases from V and 0 bases from J; bases unmatched to any gene: 7. Germline CDR1 LGHNA, CDR2 YNFKEQ. CDR3 length equals 17 residues. The CDR3 DNA follows: TGTGCCAGCAGCCGAAACAGGGGGCAAAGCTCCTACAATGAGCAGTTCTTC. It translates to CASSRNRGQSSYNEQFF.

This clone was seen only once. The chain links TRBV30 to TRBJ1-6, with D possibly being TRBD1 (5 bases). Germline CDR1 and CDR2: GTSNPN and SVGIG (reference sequence). V was clipped by 4 bases and J by 3 bases, with 10 bases between them. This CDR3 region has 14 residues. This CDR3 is CAWNGGIYNSPLHF. CDR3 nucleotides: TGTGCCTGGAACGGGGGGATCTATAATTCACCCCTCCACTTT.

The V gene is TRBV5-6, the J gene TRBJ2-1; D is uncertain. Between the trimmed V and J ends, which lost 3 bases and 6 bases, there was a span of 7 bases. CDR1 and CDR2 (germline): SGHDT, YYEEEE. The CDR3 loop spans 12 amino acids. The CDR3 bases are TGTGCCAGCAGCTCCTGGATCAATGAGCAGTTCTTC. Amino acid sequence: CASSSWINEQFF.

This chain uses TRBV29-1 with TRBJ2-1; 10 bases align to TRBD2. This CDR3 has 13 residues. Germline V lookup: CDR1 SQVTM, CDR2 ANQGSEA. After removal of 8 bases from V and 7 bases from J, the junction contained 8 bases not matched to a gene. CDR3 in DNA: TGCAGCAGCAAGCGGGGGGGCCAGAATGAGCAGTTCTTC. Translated, it gives CSSKRGGQNEQFF.

The V call is TRBV18, the J call TRBJ2-7; perhaps D is TRBD1 or TRBD2 (5 bases each). The CDR3 loop spans 12 amino acids. The germline V gene has CDR1 KGHSH and CDR2 LQKENI. The ends were cut back, 0 bases at V and 7 bases at J, with 7 bases in the middle. CDR3 protein: CASSPPGREQYF. CDR3 sequence (DNA): TGTGCCAGCTCACCACCGGGACGTGAGCAGTACTTC.

The V gene is TRBV2, the J gene TRBJ2-7; no clear D. The CDR3 consists of 12 residues. From germline, CDR1 is SNHLY and CDR2 FYNNEI. Trimming took off 8 bases at V and 3 bases at J, with 11 bases between the two ends. This chain's CDR3 is CASARTDYEQYF. The CDR3 DNA reads as TGTGCCAGCGCTCGTACGGACTACGAGCAGTACTTC.

The chain combines TRBV29-1 with TRBJ2-4; D is undetermined. Looked up from germline, CDR1 is SQVTM and CDR2 is ANQGSEA. Trimming cost V 0 bases and J 5 bases, with 14 bases left between them. This CDR3 is 15 amino acids long. The CDR3 region has the DNA TGCAGCGTTGAAGATCTTCATTGGGCAGAAAACATTCAGTACTTC. It codes for CSVEDLHWAENIQYF.

V usage is TRBV29-1 and J usage is TRBJ1-1; D gene unclear. Germline CDR1 and CDR2: SQVTM and ANQGSEA. The CDR3 is 15 residues long. Trimming left V 5 bases short and J 5 bases short, with 21 bases between. CDR3 nucleotide sequence: TGCAGCGTTCAGTACAAACTGAGACGGGGAACTGAAGCTTTCTTT. Translating gives CSVQYKLRRGTEAFF.

The chain employs TRBV9 and TRBJ2-1; the D call may be TRBD1 or TRBD2 (5 bases each). The CDR3 runs to 14 residues. The germline gives CDR1 SGDLS, CDR2 YYNGEE. Trimming pared 8 bases from V and 2 bases from J, leaving 14 bases between. The CDR3 DNA follows: TGTGCCAGTGGTAACGGGGCCGCCTACAATGAGCAGTTCTTC. Translating it yields CASGNGAAYNEQFF.